Listed here are 25 T cell receptor beta chains from one sample, sequenced in a study of T cells after yellow fever vaccination (dated by TCRdb to about 2019). Libraries came from 5' RACE. Sequencing relied on an Illumina HiSeq 2500. TCRdb cleaned the public reads at Q25 with fastp, built clones with MiXCR and kept in-frame beta chains. Here each entry gathers all rows of one CDR3 protein and keeps the most common genes and DNA. Present in this sample are roughly 500,000 distinct CDR3 sequences, 15% to 20% of which were seen just once. The top ten constitute over 11% of the sample. What this sample's treatment or condition label stands for: live attenuated yellow fever vaccine strain. Sequencing used PBMCs, obtained 15 days after the yellow fever booster vaccination. These receptors originate from a man younger than 45 who received the YFV17D yellow fever vaccine.

This clonotype was recorded at least ten times. The V and J genes are TRBV7-2 and TRBJ2-1; 7 nucleotides match TRBD2. V shed 5 bases and J 5 bases; nucleotides not matched to a gene: 6. CDR1 and CDR2 from the germline V gene are SGHTA and FQGNSA. The CDR3 is 14 residues long. The CDR3 reads CASSDTSANNEQFF. Here the CDR3 DNA reads TGTGCCAGCAGCGATACTAGCGCAAACAATGAGCAGTTCTTC.

The rearrangement joins TRBV5-6 to TRBJ2-7, with D maybe TRBD1 (6 bases). V dropped 1 base and J dropped 6 bases, with 14 bases sitting between them. The CDR3 contains 14 residues. Germline values: CDR1 SGHDT, CDR2 YYEEEE. The CDR3 sequence is CASSLTNRAGEQYF. The CDR3 DNA is TGTGCCAGCAGCTTGACGAACAGGGCTGGCGAGCAGTACTTC.

The chain has TRBV4-3 and TRBJ2-2, with 11 bases aligning to TRBD2. This CDR3 has 17 amino acids. The trim removed 1 base at V and 2 bases at J, leaving 3 bases unmatched. Germline CDR1 is LGHNA and CDR2 is YSLEER. The CDR3 nucleotides are TGCGCCAGCAGCCAAGTGGGGACTAGCGGAAACACCGGGGAGCTGTTTTTT. It codes for CASSQVGTSGNTGELFF.

This clonotype appeared a few times. As DNA, the CDR3 is TGCGCCAGCAGCTTGGCCTCTAGTGGCTACACCTTC. Amino acids: CASSLASSGYTF. This sequence joins TRBV5-1 and TRBJ1-2; D gene ambiguous. From germline, CDR1 is SGHRS and CDR2 YFSETQ. Between the trimmed V and J ends, which lost 0 bases and 7 bases, there was a span of 7 bases. The CDR3 is made up of 12 amino acids.

This clonotype was seen more than once but under ten times. The chain uses TRBV5-6 and TRBJ2-3; no clear D. This CDR3 comprises 15 residues. The V end was cut by 1 base, the J end by 2 bases, with 11 bases between. The germline gives CDR1 SGHDT, CDR2 YYEEEE. The CDR3 DNA follows: TGTGCCAGCAGCTTGTTTCTAGGAGACACAGATACGCAGTATTTT. It specifies CASSLFLGDTDTQYF.

This clonotype came up a few times. The V call is TRBV20-1, the J call TRBJ2-1; 11 bases agree with TRBD2. Germline V gives CDR1 DFQATT, CDR2 SNEGSKA (reference sequence). The CDR3 covers 16 residues. The junction had 7 bases not matched to a gene; V was cut back by 0 bases and J by 6 bases. The CDR3 DNA reads as TGCAGTGCTAGAGATCGTAGCGGGGGGGAACCCAATGAGCAGTTCTTC. Translation: CSARDRSGGEPNEQFF.

The genes are TRBV10-3 and TRBJ2-1, with TRBD2 matching 10 bases. This CDR3 region has 14 residues. The V and J ends lost 8 bases and 7 bases, in that order; junction bases with no gene match: 8. The V gene's germline CDR1 is ENHRY and CDR2 SYGVKD. CDR3 DNA sequence: TGTGCCATCTGTCAGCGGGAGGGCCGGAATGAGCAGTTCTTC. Its translation is CAICQREGRNEQFF.

This clonotype was counted many times. The rearrangement uses TRBV5-1 and TRBJ2-5; possibly TRBD1 for D (5 bases). The V gene's germline CDR1 is SGHRS and CDR2 YFSETQ. V lost 0 bases and J lost 5, with 11 bases in between. The CDR3 has 14 residues. The CDR3 loop reads CASSLEGRRETQYF. CDR3 bases: TGCGCCAGCAGCTTGGAGGGGCGTCGGGAGACCCAGTACTTC.

The rearrangement uses TRBV12-3 or TRBV12-4 and TRBJ2-3; D is ambiguous. CDR3 length equals 14 residues. With 6 bases removed from V and 2 bases from J, the gap between germline ends came to 12 bases. The CDR3 spells CASSSSPATDTQYF. The CDR3 coding sequence is TGTGCCAGCAGCTCTTCCCCAGCCACAGATACGCAGTATTTT.

The chain combines TRBV20-1 with TRBJ2-4; no clear D gene. This CDR3 contains 12 residues. V was pared by 6 bases and J by 7 bases, with 13 bases between. Per the germline V gene, CDR1 is DFQATT and CDR2 is SNEGSKA (reference sequence). The CDR3 region has the DNA TGCAGTGCGTCGATTGCCGATAACATTCAGTACTTC. Translated, it gives CSASIADNIQYF.

J is TRBJ2-7 and V is TRBV7-2; no firm D call. V was pared by 0 bases and J by 3 bases, with 12 bases between. Germline V CDR1 and CDR2: SGHTA, FQGNSA. CDR3 size: 15 residues. This chain's CDR3 is CASSLASGKHYEQYF. For the CDR3, the DNA is TGTGCCAGCAGCTTAGCTTCAGGAAAACACTACGAGCAGTACTTC.

This clonotype was detected only a few times. V is TRBV20-1 and J is TRBJ2-3; 7 nucleotides match TRBD2. V gave up 3 bases and J gave up 5 bases; unmatched junction bases: 8. The CDR3 covers 14 residues. The germline V gene encodes CDR1 DFQATT and CDR2 SNEGSKA (reference sequence). CDR3 nucleotides: TGCAGTGCTAGTGGGGCGGGAGCGCTAGATACGCAGTATTTT. As protein: CSASGAGALDTQYF.

The rearrangement uses TRBV7-9 and TRBJ2-7, with 8 nucleotides matching TRBD2. The germline V gene has CDR1 SEHNR and CDR2 FQNEAQ (reference sequence). The CDR3 extends over 15 amino acids. With V trimmed by 4 bases and J by 4 bases, 9 bases remained unmatched. The CDR3 nucleotides are TGTGCCAGCAGCTCGGGAGGGGGAGCACTATACGAGCAGTACTTC. Residues: CASSSGGGALYEQYF.

The genes are TRBV6-1 and TRBJ2-7, with TRBD1 matching over 7 bases. The CDR3 has 15 residues. V lost 5 bases to trimming and J lost 5 bases; unmatched junction nucleotides: 12. Germline loops: CDR1 MNHNS, CDR2 SASEGT. CDR3 DNA sequence: TGTGCCAGCAGTACGTCCTCGGGACAGAAAAACGAGCAGTACTTC. This encodes CASSTSSGQKNEQYF.

The sample holds a few counts of this clonotype. The CDR3 is CASSFSVAVYEQYF. The CDR3 coding sequence is TGTGCCAGCAGTTTTAGTGTAGCGGTCTACGAGCAGTACTTC. The chain is built from TRBV27 and TRBJ2-7, with a possible D match to TRBD2 (6 bases). CDR1 is MNHEY, CDR2 SMNVEV, per germline (reference sequence). The CDR3 covers 14 residues. The V end lost 3 bases, the J end lost 3 bases, and 12 bases lay between the germline ends.

There are a few counts of this clonotype. The chain is built from TRBV7-9 and TRBJ1-1, with D uncertain. CDR3 length equals 15 residues. V lost 5 bases and J 1 base, leaving 14 bases between the germline ends. Per the germline V gene, CDR1 is SEHNR and CDR2 is FQNEAQ (reference sequence). The CDR3 nucleotides are TGTGCCAGCAGCCCCTGGGGAGGTGGGAACACTGAAGCTTTCTTT. Protein sequence: CASSPWGGGNTEAFF.

V and J are TRBV29-1 and TRBJ2-7, with 8 nucleotides matching TRBD1. This CDR3 has 12 residues. J lost 2 bases, V lost 7 bases, and 4 bases had no gene match. CDR1 is SQVTM and CDR2 is ANQGSEA in the germline V gene. The CDR3 DNA follows: TGCAGCGCCTGGACAGGGCCCTACGAGCAGTACTTC. This encodes CSAWTGPYEQYF.

This clonotype has only a few counts. The rearrangement joins TRBV7-2 to TRBJ1-5; D gene unclear. From germline, CDR1 is SGHTA and CDR2 FQGNSA. Trimming took off 3 bases at V and 7 bases at J, with 10 bases between the two ends. This CDR3 is 13 amino acids long. CDR3 sequence reads: CASSLRGSQPQHF. CDR3 coding DNA: TGTGCCAGCAGCTTGCGTGGTTCCCAGCCCCAGCATTTT. The entire variable domain, with the rest obtained from reference TRBV7-2 and TRBJ1-5, is as follows: GAGVSQSPSNKVTEKGKDVELRCDPISGHTALYWYRQSLGQGLEFLIYFQGNSAPDKSGLPSDRFSAERTGGSVSTLTIQRTQQEDSAVYLCASSLRGSQPQHFGDGTRLSIL.

This clonotype was observed once. The rearrangement links TRBV7-9 to TRBJ1-6; D gene ambiguous. Germline V gene sequence: CDR1 SEHNR, CDR2 FQNEAQ (reference sequence). The CDR3 length is 16 residues. Between the trimmed V and J ends, which lost 1 base and 7 bases, there was a span of 14 bases. Written as DNA, the CDR3 is TGTGCCAGCAGCTTAGAGTGGCCGAACCGGAATTCACCCCTCCACTTT. Protein sequence: CASSLEWPNRNSPLHF.

The genes are TRBV5-4 and TRBJ2-5; D may be TRBD1 (5 bases). This CDR3 has 13 residues. The ends were cut back, 5 bases at V and 5 bases at J, with 13 bases in the middle. Germline V CDR1 and CDR2: SGHNT, YYREEE (reference sequence). This chain's CDR3 is CASRTASEETQYF. CDR3 nucleotide sequence: TGTGCCAGCAGGACAGCCTCCGAGGAGACCCAGTACTTC.

The gene calls are TRBV5-1 and TRBJ2-1; 7 bases agree with TRBD1. The V and J ends lost 5 bases and 5 bases, in that order; junction bases with no gene match: 7. The CDR3 is 14 amino acids. Germline V lookup: CDR1 SGHRS, CDR2 YFSETQ. CDR3 in amino acids: CASRQGQWDNEQFF. For the CDR3, the DNA is TGCGCCAGCAGACAGGGACAGTGGGACAATGAGCAGTTCTTC.

The V gene is TRBV6-5, the J gene TRBJ2-1; D is possibly TRBD2 (6 bases). The CDR3 has 18 amino acids. V dropped 2 bases and J dropped 7 bases, with 24 bases sitting between them. Per germline, CDR1 MNHEY and CDR2 SVGAGI. The CDR3 here is CASSYTTTWGERINEQFF. Written as DNA, the CDR3 is TGTGCCAGCAGTTACACGACGACCTGGGGGGAGAGGATAAATGAGCAGTTCTTC.

This clonotype was observed a handful of times. The chain has TRBV27 and TRBJ2-7; D may be TRBD2 (5 bases). Germline values: CDR1 MNHEY, CDR2 SMNVEV (reference sequence). With 5 bases removed from V and 6 bases from J, the gap between germline ends came to 17 bases. The CDR3 runs 14 residues. This chain's CDR3 is CASSPALGGGEQYF. The DNA of the CDR3 is TGTGCCAGCAGTCCTGCGTTAGGCGGAGGCGAGCAGTACTTC.

This sequence joins TRBV9 and TRBJ2-1; TRBD2 agrees at 8 bases. Trimming at V came to 0 bases and at J to 8 bases, leaving 7 bases not matched to a gene. CDR1 is SGDLS, CDR2 YYNGEE, per germline. The CDR3 covers 15 residues. Written as DNA, the CDR3 is TGTGCCAGCAGCGTAGAATTAGCGGGATTGGATGAGCAGTTCTTC. It yields the protein CASSVELAGLDEQFF.

Ten or more counts support this clonotype. The gene calls are TRBV27 and TRBJ2-6, with D possibly being TRBD2 (5 bases). CDR1 is MNHEY and CDR2 is SMNVEV in the germline V gene (reference sequence). V was pared by 2 bases and J by 1 base, with 12 bases between. The CDR3 is 17 amino acids. The CDR3 region is CASSLGYLASGANVLTF. The CDR3 bases are TGTGCCAGCAGTTTAGGTTACCTAGCTTCTGGGGCCAACGTCCTGACTTTC.